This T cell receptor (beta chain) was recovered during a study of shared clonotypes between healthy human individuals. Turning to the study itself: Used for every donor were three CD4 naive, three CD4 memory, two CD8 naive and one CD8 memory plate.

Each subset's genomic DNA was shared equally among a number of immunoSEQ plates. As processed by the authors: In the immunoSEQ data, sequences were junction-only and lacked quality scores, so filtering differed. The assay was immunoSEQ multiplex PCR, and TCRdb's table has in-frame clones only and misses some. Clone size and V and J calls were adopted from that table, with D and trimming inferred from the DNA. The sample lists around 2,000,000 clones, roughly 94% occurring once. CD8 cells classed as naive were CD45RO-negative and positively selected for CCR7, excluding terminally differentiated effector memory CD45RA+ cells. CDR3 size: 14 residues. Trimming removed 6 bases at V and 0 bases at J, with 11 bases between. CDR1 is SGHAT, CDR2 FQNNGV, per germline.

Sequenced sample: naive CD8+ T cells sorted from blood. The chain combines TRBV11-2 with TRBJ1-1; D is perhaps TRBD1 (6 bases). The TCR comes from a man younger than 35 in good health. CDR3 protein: CASRPDSMNTEAFF. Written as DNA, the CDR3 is TGTGCCAGCAGACCGGACAGCATGAACACTGAAGCTTTCTTT.